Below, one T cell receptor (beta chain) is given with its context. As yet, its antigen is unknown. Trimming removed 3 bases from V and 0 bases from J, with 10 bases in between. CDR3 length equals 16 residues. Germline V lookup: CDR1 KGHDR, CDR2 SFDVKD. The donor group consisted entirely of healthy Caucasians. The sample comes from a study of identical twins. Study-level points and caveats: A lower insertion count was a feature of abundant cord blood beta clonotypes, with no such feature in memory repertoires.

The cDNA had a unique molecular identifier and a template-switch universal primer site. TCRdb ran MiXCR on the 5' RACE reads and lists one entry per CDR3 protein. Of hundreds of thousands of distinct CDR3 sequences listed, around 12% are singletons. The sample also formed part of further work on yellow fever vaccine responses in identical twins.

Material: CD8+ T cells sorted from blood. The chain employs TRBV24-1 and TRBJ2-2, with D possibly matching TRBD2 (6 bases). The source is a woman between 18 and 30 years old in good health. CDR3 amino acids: CATSDELAANTGELFF. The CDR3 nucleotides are TGTGCCACCAGTGATGAACTAGCTGCGAACACCGGGGAGCTGTTTTTT.